The 13 T cell receptor beta chains given below trace back to one sample, sequenced in a study of T cells in localized non-small cell lung cancer (TCRdb year 2020). Library preparation used the immunoSEQ multiplex PCR assay. TCRdb's version of the immuneACCESS table is confined to in-frame rearrangements and falls short of the full clone set. An unresolved V gene accounts for under half of the shortfall where checked; the remainder is of unknown origin. In all, the sample holds about 24,000 clones, and more than 70% of those were seen once. The ten largest clones take up under 10% of the sample. The specimen comprised peripheral blood mononuclear cells, sampled before any cancer treatment. Receptor source: a woman between 35 and 75 years old with stage III lung adenocarcinoma.

This clone was observed once. The rearrangement uses TRBV7-2 and TRBJ2-3; D remains ambiguous. Trimming removed 5 bases at V and 5 bases at J, with 8 bases between. Germline CDR1 and CDR2: SGHTA and FQGNSA. This CDR3 has 12 residues. The CDR3: CASSLWVDTQYF. DNA of the CDR3: TGTGCCAGCAGCCTATGGGTAGATACGCAGTATTTT.

The V gene is TRBV6-1, the J gene TRBJ1-2; 8 bases align to TRBD1. This CDR3 has 12 residues. Germline V lookup: CDR1 MNHNS, CDR2 SASEGT. Trimming cost V 6 bases and J 8 bases; bases outside gene matches: 5. CDR3 coding DNA: TGTGCCAGCAGCCGGGGACAGGCGGGCTACACCTTC. Translating gives CASSRGQAGYTF.

Only one count was recorded for this clone. The chain carries TRBV9 and TRBJ2-3; D is possibly TRBD2 (6 bases). Germline-derived CDR1 and CDR2 are SGDLS and YYNGEE. The CDR3 is 15 amino acids. The V and J ends lost 0 bases and 2 bases respectively, with 10 bases between them. As DNA, the CDR3 is TGTGCCAGCAGCGTAGTGGAGGGGTCCACAGATACGCAGTATTTT. Its translation: CASSVVEGSTDTQYF.

This chain connects TRBV5-1 to TRBJ1-1; D is perhaps TRBD1 (5 bases). V gave up 4 bases and J gave up 1 base, with 11 bases separating them. The CDR3 runs 14 residues. From germline, CDR1 is SGHRS and CDR2 YFSETQ. The CDR3 spells CASSQATANTEAFF. CDR3 DNA sequence: TGCGCCAGCAGCCAGGCGACAGCGAACACTGAAGCTTTCTTT.

The chain uses TRBV27 and TRBJ1-1, with D possibly matching TRBD1 (6 bases). The CDR3 totals 14 residues. V lost 6 bases, J lost 2 bases, and 13 bases lay in between. Germline CDR1 and CDR2: MNHEY and SMNVEV (reference sequence). The CDR3 is CASRTGTLNTEAFF. DNA for the CDR3: TGTGCCAGCAGGACCGGGACACTAAACACTGAAGCTTTCTTT.

CDR3 bases: TGCAGCGTCGTATCGGACAGGGTGGGCGGCTACACCTTC. It is translated as CSVVSDRVGGYTF. This chain links TRBV29-1 with TRBJ1-2, with 8 bases that match TRBD1. The CDR3 covers 13 residues. Trimming at V came to 6 bases and at J to 8 bases, leaving 11 bases not matched to a gene. Germline CDR1 SQVTM, CDR2 ANQGSEA.

The gene calls are TRBV5-1 and TRBJ1-1; a possible D gene is TRBD1 (5 bases). The CDR3 spans 15 residues. The ends were cut back, 1 base at V and 11 bases at J, with 21 bases in the middle. CDR1 and CDR2 from the germline V gene are SGHRS and YFSETQ. CDR3 region: CASSLTAGTPGGAFF. The CDR3 DNA sequence: TGCGCCAGCAGCTTGACTGCGGGGACCCCCGGGGGGGCTTTCTTT.

This chain uses TRBV6-5 with TRBJ2-1, with 7 bases identical to TRBD1. The CDR3 runs 16 residues. CDR1 MNHEY and CDR2 SVGAGI come from the germline V gene. With V trimmed by 2 bases and J by 9 bases, 13 bases remained unmatched. The CDR3 DNA reads TGTGCCAGCAGTTACGATGGGACAGCCAGTTCCGTTGAGCAGTTCTTC. Its translation is CASSYDGTASSVEQFF.

V is TRBV4-1 and J is TRBJ2-2; 7 bases agree with TRBD1. Germline V CDR1 and CDR2: MGHRA, YSYEKL. The CDR3 totals 16 residues. V was pared by 0 bases and J by 5 bases, with 6 bases of the junction left unmatched. As DNA, the CDR3 is TGCGCCAGCAGCCAAGATGCAGTGACAGGGACCGGGGAGCTGTTTTTT. Translated, it gives CASSQDAVTGTGELFF.

The chain carries TRBV5-4 and TRBJ1-6, with no clear D. Germline loops: CDR1 SGHNT, CDR2 YYREEE (reference sequence). The CDR3 totals 13 residues. V was clipped by 1 base and J by 13 bases, with 12 bases between them. The DNA for the CDR3 is TGTGCCAGCAGCTTGCACGACGGGGAGCCCCTCCACTTT. Translating it yields CASSLHDGEPLHF.

The chain employs TRBV6-5 and TRBJ2-7; 9 nucleotides agree with TRBD1. Unmatched junction bases numbered 3, after V lost 6 bases and J lost 3 bases. CDR3 length: 13 amino acids. Germline CDR1 and CDR2: MNHEY and SVGAGI. CDR3 loop: CASSQGQGYEQYF. CDR3 sequence (DNA): TGTGCCAGCAGCCAGGGACAGGGCTACGAGCAGTACTTC.

The rearrangement uses TRBV6-4 and TRBJ2-7; 7 bases are a match to TRBD1. CDR1 is MRHNA, CDR2 SNTAGT, per germline. V shed 2 bases and J 0 bases; nucleotides not matched to a gene: 13. The CDR3 has 18 amino acids. The CDR3, as DNA: TGTGCCAGCAGTGACCCTGACAGGGAAGTGATGAGCTCCTACGAGCAGTACTTC. Its protein product is CASSDPDREVMSSYEQYF.

The rearrangement links TRBV6-5 to TRBJ1-1, with D possibly matching TRBD1 (5 bases). Germline V gives CDR1 MNHEY, CDR2 SVGAGI. V was trimmed by 2 bases and J by 4 bases, leaving 11 bases between them. CDR3 size: 14 residues. The CDR3 loop is CASSYHGRGTEAFF. CDR3 in DNA: TGTGCCAGCAGTTACCACGGGAGGGGCACTGAAGCTTTCTTT.